This T cell receptor (beta chain) originates from a study of blood T cell repertoires in COVID-19. Looking at the study overall: Samples taken during acute and convalescent COVID-19 were collected in the United States, Italy and Spain. Nucleic acid was either cDNA or gDNA, and it came from T cells, B-cell-depleted T cells, or PBMCs.

Trimming cost V 5 bases and J 4 bases; bases outside gene matches: 7. The CDR3 is made up of 14 amino acids. Looked up from germline, CDR1 is SEHNR and CDR2 is FQNEAQ (reference sequence). The repertoire was sequenced with immunoSEQ multiplex PCR; TCRdb's copy has only in-frame clones and lacks some. The sample has 35,000 to 55,000 clones, about 92% seen once. The sequence came from a man between 70 and 80 years old with active COVID-19. The V and J genes are TRBV7-9 and TRBJ2-5; TRBD1 matches at 7 bases. Specimen: peripheral blood. CDR3 protein: CASSPTGIGETQYF. The CDR3 DNA is TGTGCCAGCAGCCCGACAGGGATTGGAGAGACCCAGTACTTC.